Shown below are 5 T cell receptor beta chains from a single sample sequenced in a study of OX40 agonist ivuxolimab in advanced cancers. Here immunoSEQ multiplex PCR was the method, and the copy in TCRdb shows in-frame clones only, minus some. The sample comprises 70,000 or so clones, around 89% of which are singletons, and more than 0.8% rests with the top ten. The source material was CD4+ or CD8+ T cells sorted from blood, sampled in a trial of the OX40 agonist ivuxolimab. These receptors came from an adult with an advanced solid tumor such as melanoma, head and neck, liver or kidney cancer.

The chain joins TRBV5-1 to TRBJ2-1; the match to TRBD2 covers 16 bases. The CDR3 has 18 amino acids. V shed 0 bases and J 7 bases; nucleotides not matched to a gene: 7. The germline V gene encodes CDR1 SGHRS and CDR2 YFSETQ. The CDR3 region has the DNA TGCGCCAGCAGCTTGGCCTGGGCGGGACTAGCGGGAGGGAATGAGCAGTTCTTC. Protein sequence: CASSLAWAGLAGGNEQFF.

CDR3 sequence: CASRPDRAGTGELFF. DNA of the CDR3: TGTGCCAGCAGACCCGACAGGGCTGGCACCGGGGAGCTGTTTTTT. The chain couples TRBV28 to TRBJ2-2; 7 bases fit TRBD1. The CDR3 totals 15 residues. After removal of 6 bases from V and 4 bases from J, the junction contained 8 bases not matched to a gene. Germline CDR1 and CDR2: MDHEN and SYDVKM.

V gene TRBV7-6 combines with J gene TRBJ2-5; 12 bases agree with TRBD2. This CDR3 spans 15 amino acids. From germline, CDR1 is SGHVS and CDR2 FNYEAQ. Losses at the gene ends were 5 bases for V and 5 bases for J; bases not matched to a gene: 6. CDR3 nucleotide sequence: TGTGCCAGCAGCAAACTAGCGGGAGGCGATGAGACCCAGTACTTC. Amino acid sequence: CASSKLAGGDETQYF.

CDR3 residues: CASTRSPNPYHQQETQYF. The CDR3 DNA reads TGTGCCAGCACCCGAAGTCCTAATCCGTACCACCAACAAGAGACCCAGTACTTC. This chain uses TRBV2 with TRBJ2-5, with D uncertain. V lost 7 bases to trimming and J lost 2 bases, with 26 bases between them. This CDR3 region has 18 residues. Germline CDR1 is SNHLY and CDR2 is FYNNEI.

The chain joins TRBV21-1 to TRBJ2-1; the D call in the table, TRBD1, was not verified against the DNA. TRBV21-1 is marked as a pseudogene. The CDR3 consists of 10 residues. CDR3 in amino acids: CATLQDEQFF. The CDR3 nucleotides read TGTGCCACCCTCCAGGATGAGCAGTTCTTC.